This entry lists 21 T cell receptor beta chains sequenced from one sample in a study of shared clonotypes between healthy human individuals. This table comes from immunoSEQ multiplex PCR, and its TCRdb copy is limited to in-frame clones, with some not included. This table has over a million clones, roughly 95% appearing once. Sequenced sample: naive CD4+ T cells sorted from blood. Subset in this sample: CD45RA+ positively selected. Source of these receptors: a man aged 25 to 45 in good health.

The CDR3 region is CASSLWVNNEQFF. CDR3 in DNA: TGTGCCAGCAGCCTTTGGGTCAACAATGAGCAGTTCTTC. The chain employs TRBV7-2 and TRBJ2-1; no clear D gene. Trimming shortened V by 5 bases and J by 5 bases, and 10 bases separated the two germline ends. There are 13 residues in the CDR3. Germline V gene lookup returns CDR1 SGHTA and CDR2 FQGNSA.

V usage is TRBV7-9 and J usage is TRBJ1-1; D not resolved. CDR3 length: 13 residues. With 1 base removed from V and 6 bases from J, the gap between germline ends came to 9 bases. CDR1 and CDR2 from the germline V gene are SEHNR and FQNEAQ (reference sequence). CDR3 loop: CASSLGGKAEAFF. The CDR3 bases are TGTGCCAGCAGCTTAGGTGGGAAGGCTGAAGCTTTCTTT.

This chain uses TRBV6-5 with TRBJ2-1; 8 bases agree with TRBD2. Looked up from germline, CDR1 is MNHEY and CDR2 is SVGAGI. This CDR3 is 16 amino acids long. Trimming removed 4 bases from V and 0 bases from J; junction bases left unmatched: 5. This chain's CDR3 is CASSLTSGSSYNEQFF. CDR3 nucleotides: TGTGCCAGCAGTTTAACTAGCGGAAGCTCCTACAATGAGCAGTTCTTC.

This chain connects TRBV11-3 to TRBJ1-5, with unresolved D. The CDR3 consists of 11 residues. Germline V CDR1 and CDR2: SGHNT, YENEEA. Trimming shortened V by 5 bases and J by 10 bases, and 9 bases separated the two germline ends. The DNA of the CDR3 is TGTGCCAGCAGCCCAGTCCTTCCCCAGCATTTT. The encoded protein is CASSPVLPQHF.

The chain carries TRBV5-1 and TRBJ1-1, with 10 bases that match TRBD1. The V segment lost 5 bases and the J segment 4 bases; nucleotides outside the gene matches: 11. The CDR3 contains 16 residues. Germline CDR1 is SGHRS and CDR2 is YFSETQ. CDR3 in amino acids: CASRDPRDRGRTEAFF. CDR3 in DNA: TGCGCCAGCAGAGACCCCCGGGACAGGGGACGCACTGAAGCTTTCTTT.

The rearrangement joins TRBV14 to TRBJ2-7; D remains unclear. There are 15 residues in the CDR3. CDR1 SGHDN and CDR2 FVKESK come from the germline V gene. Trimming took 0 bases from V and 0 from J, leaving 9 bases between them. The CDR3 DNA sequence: TGTGCCAGCAGCCAAGAGTACCATAGCTCCTACGAGCAGTACTTC. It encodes CASSQEYHSSYEQYF.

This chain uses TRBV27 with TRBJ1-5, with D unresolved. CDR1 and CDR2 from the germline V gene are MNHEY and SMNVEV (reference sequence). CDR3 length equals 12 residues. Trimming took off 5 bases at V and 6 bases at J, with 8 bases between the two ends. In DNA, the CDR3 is TGTGCCAGCAGTCATCTCACTCAGCCCCAGCATTTT. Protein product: CASSHLTQPQHF.

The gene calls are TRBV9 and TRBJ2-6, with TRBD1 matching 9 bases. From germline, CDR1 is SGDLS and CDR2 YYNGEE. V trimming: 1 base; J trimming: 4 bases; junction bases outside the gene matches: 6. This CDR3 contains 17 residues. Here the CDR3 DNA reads TGTGCCAGCAGCGTACGGGACAGGGAATACGGGGCCAACGTCCTGACTTTC. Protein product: CASSVRDREYGANVLTF.

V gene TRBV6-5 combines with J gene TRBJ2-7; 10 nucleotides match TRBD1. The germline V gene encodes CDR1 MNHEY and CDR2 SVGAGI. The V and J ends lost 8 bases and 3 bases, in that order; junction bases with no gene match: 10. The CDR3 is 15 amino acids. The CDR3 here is CASAVKTGGFYEQYF. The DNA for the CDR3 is TGTGCCAGCGCCGTGAAGACAGGGGGCTTCTACGAGCAGTACTTC.

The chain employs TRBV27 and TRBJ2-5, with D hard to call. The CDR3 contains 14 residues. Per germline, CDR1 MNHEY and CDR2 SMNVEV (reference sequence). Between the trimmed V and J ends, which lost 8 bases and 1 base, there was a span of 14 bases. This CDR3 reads CASGTRWGQETQYF. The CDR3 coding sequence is TGTGCCAGCGGTACAAGGTGGGGCCAAGAGACCCAGTACTTC.

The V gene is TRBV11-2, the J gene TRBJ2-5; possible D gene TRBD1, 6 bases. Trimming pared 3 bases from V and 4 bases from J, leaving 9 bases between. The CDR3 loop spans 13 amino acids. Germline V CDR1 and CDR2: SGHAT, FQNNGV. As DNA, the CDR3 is TGTGCCAGCAGCTTTCAGGGGCGAGAGACCCAGTACTTC. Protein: CASSFQGRETQYF.

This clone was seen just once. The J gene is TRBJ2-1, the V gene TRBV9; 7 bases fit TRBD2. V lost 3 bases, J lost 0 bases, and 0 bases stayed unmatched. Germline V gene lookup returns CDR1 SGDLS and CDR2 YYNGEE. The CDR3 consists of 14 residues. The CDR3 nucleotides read TGTGCCAGCAGCGAGCGGGACTCCTACAATGAGCAGTTCTTC. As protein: CASSERDSYNEQFF.

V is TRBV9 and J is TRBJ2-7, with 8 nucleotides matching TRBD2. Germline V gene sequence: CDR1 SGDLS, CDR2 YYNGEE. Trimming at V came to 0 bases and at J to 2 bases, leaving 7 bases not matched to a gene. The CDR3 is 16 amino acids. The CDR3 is CASSVESSGPTYEQYF. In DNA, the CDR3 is TGTGCCAGCAGCGTAGAATCTAGCGGGCCAACCTACGAGCAGTACTTC.

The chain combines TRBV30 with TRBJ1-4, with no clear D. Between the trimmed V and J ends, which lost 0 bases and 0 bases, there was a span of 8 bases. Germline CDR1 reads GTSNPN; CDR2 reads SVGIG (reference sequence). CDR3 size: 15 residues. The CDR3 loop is CAWSVSGATNEKLFF. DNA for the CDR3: TGTGCCTGGAGTGTATCGGGAGCAACTAATGAAAAACTGTTTTTT.

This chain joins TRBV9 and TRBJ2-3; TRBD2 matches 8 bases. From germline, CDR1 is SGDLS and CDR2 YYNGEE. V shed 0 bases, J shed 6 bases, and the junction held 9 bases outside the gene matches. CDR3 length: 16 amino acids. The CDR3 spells CASSVELAVQVDTQYF. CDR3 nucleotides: TGTGCCAGCAGCGTAGAACTAGCGGTTCAGGTGGATACGCAGTATTTT.

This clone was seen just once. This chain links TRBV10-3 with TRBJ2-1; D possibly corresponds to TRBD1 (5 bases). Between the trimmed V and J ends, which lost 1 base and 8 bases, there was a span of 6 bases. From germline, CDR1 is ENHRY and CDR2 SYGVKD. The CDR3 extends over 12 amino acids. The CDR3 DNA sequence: TGTGCCATCAGTGAGTACAGGTATGAGCAGTTCTTC. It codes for CAISEYRYEQFF.

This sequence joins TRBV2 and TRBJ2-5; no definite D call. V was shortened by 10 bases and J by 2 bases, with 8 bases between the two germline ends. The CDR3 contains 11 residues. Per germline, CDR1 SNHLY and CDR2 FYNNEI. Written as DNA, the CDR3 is TGTGCCACCTTACGGCAAGAGACCCAGTACTTC. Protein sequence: CATLRQETQYF.

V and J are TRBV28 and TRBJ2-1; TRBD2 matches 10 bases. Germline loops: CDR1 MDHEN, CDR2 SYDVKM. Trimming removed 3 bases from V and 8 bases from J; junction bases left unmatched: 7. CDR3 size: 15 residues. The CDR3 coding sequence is TGTGCCAGCAGTTTTGCACTAGCGGGAATGGATGAGCAGTTCTTC. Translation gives CASSFALAGMDEQFF.

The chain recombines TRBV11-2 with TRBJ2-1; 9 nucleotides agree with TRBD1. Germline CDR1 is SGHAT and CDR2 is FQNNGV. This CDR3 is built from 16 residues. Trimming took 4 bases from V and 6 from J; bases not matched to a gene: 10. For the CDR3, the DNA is TGTGCCAGCAGCTCGATACACAGGGGGCTAATCAATGAGCAGTTCTTC. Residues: CASSSIHRGLINEQFF. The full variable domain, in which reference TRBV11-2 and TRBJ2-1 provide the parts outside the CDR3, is EAGVAQSPRYKIIEKRQSVAFWCNPISGHATLYWYQQILGQGPKLLIQFQNNGVVDDSQLPKDRFSAERLKGVDSTLKIQPAKLEDSAVYLCASSSIHRGLINEQFFGPGTRLTVL.

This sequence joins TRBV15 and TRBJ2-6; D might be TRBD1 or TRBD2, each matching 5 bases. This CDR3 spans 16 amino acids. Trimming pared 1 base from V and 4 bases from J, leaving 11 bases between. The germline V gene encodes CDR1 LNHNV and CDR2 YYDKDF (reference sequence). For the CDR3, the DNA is TGTGCCACCAGCAGAGCGAGAGGGGAGGGGGCCAACGTCCTGACTTTC. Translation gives CATSRARGEGANVLTF.

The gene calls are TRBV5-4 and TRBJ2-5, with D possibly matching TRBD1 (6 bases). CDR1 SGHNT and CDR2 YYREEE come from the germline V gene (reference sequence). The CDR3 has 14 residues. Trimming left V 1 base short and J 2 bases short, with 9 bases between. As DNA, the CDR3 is TGTGCCAGCAGCTTGAGGGACAAACAAGAGACCCAGTACTTC. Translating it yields CASSLRDKQETQYF.